One sample yielded the 10 T cell receptor beta chains listed below, sequenced in a study of T-cell memory formation after mild COVID-19. Using its own MiXCR run on the 5' RACE reads, TCRdb lists one record per CDR3 protein. The repertoire holds around 250,000 distinct CDR3 sequences, with around 15% as singletons. Source material: PBMCs or a T cell subset sorted from them (not recorded which). The source of these receptors is a man aged 18 to 30 who had mild COVID-19 (a few samples of this study predate the infection). Cell type and time point are not known.

This clonotype was detected a few times. The genes are TRBV10-3 and TRBJ1-5; D is uncertain. Germline loops: CDR1 ENHRY, CDR2 SYGVKD. V was cut by 4 bases and J by 5 bases, with 12 bases left in between. This CDR3 comprises 14 residues. The CDR3 nucleotides are TGTGCCATCAGTGCGTCCGAGGGTTATCAGCCCCAGCATTTT. This encodes CAISASEGYQPQHF.

The chain is built from TRBV11-2 and TRBJ2-1; D is undetermined. CDR1 is SGHAT and CDR2 is FQNNGV in the germline V gene. V lost 4 bases and J 4 bases, leaving 11 bases between the germline ends. CDR3 length: 14 residues. In DNA, the CDR3 is TGTGCCAGCAGCTCATCTCAGAGGTACAATGAGCAGTTCTTC. It translates to CASSSSQRYNEQFF. Looking up the rest from reference TRBV11-2 and TRBJ2-1 gives the full variable domain: EAGVAQSPRYKIIEKRQSVAFWCNPISGHATLYWYQQILGQGPKLLIQFQNNGVVDDSQLPKDRFSAERLKGVDSTLKIQPAKLEDSAVYLCASSSSQRYNEQFFGPGTRLTVL.

This chain joins TRBV5-1 and TRBJ2-2, with a possible D match to TRBD1 (6 bases). Trimming left V 0 bases short and J 3 bases short, with 9 bases between. Germline V gives CDR1 SGHRS, CDR2 YFSETQ. The CDR3 is made up of 15 amino acids. This chain's CDR3 is CASSLAQGHTGELFF. CDR3 nucleotide sequence: TGCGCCAGCAGCTTGGCTCAGGGGCACACCGGGGAGCTGTTTTTT.

This clonotype has a handful of counts. V is TRBV7-2 and J is TRBJ2-1, with unresolved D. Trimming took off 5 bases at V and 6 bases at J, with 5 bases between the two ends. This CDR3 spans 11 amino acids. Germline-derived CDR1 and CDR2 are SGHTA and FQGNSA. Written as DNA, the CDR3 is TGTGCCAGCAGCCAGGTCAATGAGCAGTTCTTC. Its protein is CASSQVNEQFF.

This clonotype occurred a few times. The genes are TRBV7-9 and TRBJ2-1; 8 bases are a match to TRBD2. The CDR3 contains 15 residues. Germline trimming cut 6 bases from V and 0 bases from J; bases unmatched to any gene: 4. CDR1 is SEHNR, CDR2 FQNEAQ, per germline (reference sequence). CDR3 nucleotide sequence: TGTGCCAGCAGTCTCCGGGAGGGCTCCTACAATGAGCAGTTCTTC. Protein sequence: CASSLREGSYNEQFF.

The chain couples TRBV7-2 to TRBJ2-5, with TRBD2 matching over 10 bases. The germline gives CDR1 SGHTA, CDR2 FQGNSA. The length of the CDR3 is 15 residues. CDR3: CAIDRRAGGSETQYF. CDR3 coding DNA: TGTGCTATCGACCGTCGAGCGGGGGGGAGTGAGACCCAGTACTTC. The entire variable domain, with the rest obtained from reference TRBV7-2 and TRBJ2-5, is as follows: GAGVSQSPSNKVTEKGKDVELRCDPISGHTALYWYRQSLGQGLEFLIYFQGNSAPDKSGLPSDRFSAERTGGSVSTLTIQRTQQEDSAVYLCAIDRRAGGSETQYFGPGTRLLVL.

V gene TRBV9 combines with J gene TRBJ1-1; D ambiguous. Germline V gene data show CDR1 as SGDLS and CDR2 as YYNGEE. Trimming took off 0 bases at V and 4 bases at J, with 13 bases between the two ends. The CDR3 has 15 residues. CDR3 DNA: TGTGCCAGCAGCGTAGGGGTAGACGGCGGCACTGAAGCTTTCTTT. Protein: CASSVGVDGGTEAFF.

This clonotype was picked up a small number of times. The rearrangement joins TRBV27 to TRBJ2-2, with D tentatively TRBD1 (6 bases). This CDR3 has 15 residues. Germline V gene lookup returns CDR1 MNHEY and CDR2 SMNVEV (reference sequence). The V end lost 7 bases, the J end lost 2 bases, and 14 bases lay between the germline ends. The CDR3 region is CASTPDRLNTGELFF. As DNA, the CDR3 is TGTGCCAGCACCCCTGACAGGCTCAACACCGGGGAGCTGTTTTTT.

The rearrangement uses TRBV18 and TRBJ2-7, with 12 bases identical to TRBD2. V trimming: 0 bases; J trimming: 4 bases; junction bases outside the gene matches: 7. The CDR3 runs to 17 residues. Germline V lookup: CDR1 KGHSH, CDR2 LQKENI. This chain's CDR3 is CASSPPFTSGGLYEQYF. The CDR3 bases are TGTGCCAGCTCACCACCATTTACTAGCGGGGGGTTGTACGAGCAGTACTTC. Full variable domain (remainder filled in from reference TRBV18 and TRBJ2-7): NAGVMQNPRHLVRRRGQEARLRCSPMKGHSHVYWYRQLPEEGLKFMVYLQKENIIDESGMPKERFSAEFPKEGPSILRIQQVVRGDSAAYFCASSPPFTSGGLYEQYFGPGTRLTVT.

The sample holds a few counts of this clonotype. J is TRBJ2-3 and V is TRBV6-5; D is perhaps TRBD1 or TRBD2 (5 bases each). Deletions cut 0 bases from V and 7 bases from J, with 8 bases between. From germline, CDR1 is MNHEY and CDR2 SVGAGI. This CDR3 is 13 amino acids long. CDR3 region: CASSYSGENTQYF. The DNA for the CDR3 is TGTGCCAGCAGTTACTCGGGGGAAAATACGCAGTATTTT.